These 20 T cell receptor beta chains share one sample of origin, sequenced in a study of cytomegalovirus exposure and HLA in healthy donors. PCR was performed using 60 Vbeta and 13 Jbeta primers. TCRdb's table, derived via immunoSEQ multiplex PCR, lists solely in-frame clones and lacks some. In the table there are 37,000 or so clones, about 74% of which are singletons. The sequenced sample consisted of PBMCs. Receptors were obtained from a man aged 30 to 45 in good health and CMV-seronegative.

A word on this clone: A junction end diverges from the germline sequence, so it may reflect a read error. The chain links TRBV5-1 to TRBJ1-2; 7 nucleotides line up with TRBD1. The CDR3 runs to 15 residues. Germline values: CDR1 SGHRS, CDR2 YFSETQ. CDR3 protein: CASSLGGTANYGYPF. The CDR3 coding sequence is TGCGCCAGCAGCTTGGGTGGGACAGCTAACTATGGCTACCCCTTC.

The CDR3 sequence is CASSERGYYGYTF. The CDR3 nucleotides are TGTGCCAGCAGTGAGAGGGGGTACTATGGCTACACCTTC. The chain combines TRBV6-1 with TRBJ1-2; possibly TRBD1 for D (6 bases). V dropped 3 bases and J dropped 3 bases, with 8 bases sitting between them. This CDR3 is 13 amino acids long. Germline V gene lookup returns CDR1 MNHNS and CDR2 SASEGT.

In the case of this clone: Relative to the germline gene, one junction end is altered; a read error may explain this. The chain joins TRBV28 to TRBJ1-2, with D uncertain. Looked up from germline, CDR1 is MDHEN and CDR2 is SYDVKM. The CDR3 extends over 12 amino acids. The CDR3 loop is CASIRPRLGYPF. The CDR3, as DNA: TGTGCCAGCATTAGGCCGAGATTGGGCTACCCCTTC.

This clone has more than one count but fewer than ten. The chain carries TRBV11-1 and TRBJ2-3, with 12 bases aligning to TRBD2. Germline V CDR1 and CDR2: SGHAT, FQDESV (reference sequence). This CDR3 has 18 residues. V was clipped by 4 bases and J by 2 bases; unmatched bases: 10. In nucleotides, the CDR3 is TGTGCCAGCAGCTCCACCCGACTAGCGGGGGAGTACACAGATACGCAGTATTTT. It yields the protein CASSSTRLAGEYTDTQYF.

The chain employs TRBV6-5 and TRBJ2-1, with D unresolved. The V gene lost 0 bases and the J gene lost 3 bases, with 6 bases spanning the gap. The CDR3 runs to 14 residues. Per germline, CDR1 MNHEY and CDR2 SVGAGI. CDR3 sequence reads: CASSYSIGYNEQFF. The CDR3 region has the DNA TGTGCCAGCAGTTACTCGATCGGCTACAATGAGCAGTTCTTC.

The V call is TRBV6-1, the J call TRBJ2-3, with 11 nucleotides matching TRBD2. Per germline, CDR1 MNHNS and CDR2 SASEGT. The CDR3 totals 16 residues. V trimming: 0 bases; J trimming: 3 bases; junction bases outside the gene matches: 2. CDR3 sequence (DNA): TGTGCCAGCAGTGAAGCTAGCGGGGGGGGGACAGATACGCAGTATTTT. It encodes CASSEASGGGTDTQYF.

The rearrangement joins TRBV6-5 to TRBJ2-5; 11 bases line up with TRBD1. The CDR3 extends over 14 amino acids. Per germline, CDR1 MNHEY and CDR2 SVGAGI. After removal of 6 bases from V and 4 bases from J, the junction contained 4 bases not matched to a gene. CDR3 bases: TGTGCCAGCAGCTTCGGGACAGGGGGAGAGACCCAGTACTTC. Encoded protein: CASSFGTGGETQYF.

This clone was detected once. The chain uses TRBV5-1 and TRBJ2-7; D perhaps matches TRBD2 (5 bases). Germline assignment: CDR1 SGHRS and CDR2 YFSETQ. This CDR3 region has 13 residues. Trimming pared 2 bases from V and 3 bases from J, leaving 9 bases between. The CDR3 DNA is TGCGCCAGCAGCTTAAAGGGAGACTACGAGCAGTACTTC. Its protein product is CASSLKGDYEQYF.

This chain connects TRBV7-3 to TRBJ2-1; the match to TRBD2 covers 13 bases. The CDR3 extends over 15 amino acids. V trimming: 5 bases; J trimming: 7 bases; junction bases outside the gene matches: 5. The V gene's germline CDR1 is SGHTA and CDR2 FQGTGA. The CDR3 reads CASSPWTSGRNEQFF. CDR3 nucleotide sequence: TGTGCCAGCAGCCCGTGGACTAGCGGGAGAAATGAGCAGTTCTTC. The entire variable domain, with the rest obtained from reference TRBV7-3 and TRBJ2-1, is as follows: GAGVSQTPSNKVTEKGKYVELRCDPISGHTALYWYRQSLGQGPEFLIYFQGTGAADDSGLPNDRFFAVRPEGSVSTLKIQRTERGDSAVYLCASSPWTSGRNEQFFGPGTRLTVL.

The chain combines TRBV30 with TRBJ2-7; 8 bases are shared with TRBD1. V gave up 2 bases and J gave up 6 bases; unmatched junction bases: 6. CDR3 size: 13 residues. CDR1 GTSNPN and CDR2 SVGIG come from the germline V gene (reference sequence). The CDR3 sequence is CAWSKGQGCEQYF. The CDR3 DNA sequence: TGTGCCTGGAGTAAAGGACAGGGATGCGAGCAGTACTTC. The entire variable domain, with the rest obtained from reference TRBV30 and TRBJ2-7, is as follows: SQTIHQWPATLVQPVGSPLSLECTVEGTSNPNLYWYRQAAGRGLQLLFYSVGIGQISSEVPQNLSASRPQDRQFILSSKKLLLSDSGFYLCAWSKGQGCEQYFGPGTRLTVT.

The gene calls are TRBV7-3 and TRBJ2-1; 11 nucleotides line up with TRBD2. J gave up 7 bases and V 5 bases, and 10 bases lay outside the gene matches. The CDR3 consists of 16 residues. Germline-derived CDR1 and CDR2 are SGHTA and FQGTGA. The CDR3 DNA reads TGTGCCAGCAGCCGGGGACTAGCGGCCCCTGGGAATGAGCAGTTCTTC. It yields the protein CASSRGLAAPGNEQFF.

The chain has TRBV28 and TRBJ2-7, with a tentative D call TRBD2 (5 bases). CDR3 length equals 18 residues. CDR1 is MDHEN, CDR2 SYDVKM, per germline. V was shortened by 2 bases and J by 0 bases, with 20 bases between the two germline ends. The CDR3 protein is CASSLPTTDGESSYEQYF. The CDR3 DNA sequence: TGTGCCAGCAGTTTACCTACAACGGACGGGGAAAGCTCCTACGAGCAGTACTTC.

The chain combines TRBV11-2 with TRBJ1-2; 8 bases agree with TRBD1. The CDR3 totals 14 residues. V was pared by 3 bases and J by 4 bases, with 4 bases of the junction left unmatched. CDR1 and CDR2 from the germline V gene are SGHAT and FQNNGV. The CDR3 coding sequence is TGTGCCAGCAGCTTGGGTGACAGGGGCTATGGCTACACCTTC. Amino acids: CASSLGDRGYGYTF.

This sequence joins TRBV28 and TRBJ2-7; 8 nucleotides agree with TRBD1. Germline-derived CDR1 and CDR2 are MDHEN and SYDVKM. CDR3 length: 12 amino acids. The V and J ends lost 6 bases and 8 bases, in that order; junction bases with no gene match: 6. This chain's CDR3 is CASSNRGAQQYF. DNA for the CDR3: TGTGCCAGCAGCAACAGGGGGGCCCAGCAGTACTTC. The complete variable domain, with remaining parts taken from reference TRBV28 and TRBJ2-7, reads DVKVTQSSRYLVKRTGEKVFLECVQDMDHENMFWYRQDPGLGLRLIYFSYDVKMKEKGDIPEGYSVSREKKERFSLILESASTNQTSMYLCASSNRGAQQYFGPGTRLTVT.

The CDR3 protein is CASMGQGVGQPQHF. In DNA form, the CDR3 reads TGTGCCAGCATGGGACAGGGAGTTGGGCAGCCCCAGCATTTT. This chain links TRBV2 with TRBJ1-5, with TRBD1 matching over 9 bases. The CDR3 is made up of 14 amino acids. V lost 7 bases, J lost 7 bases, and 8 bases stayed unmatched. Germline V gene data show CDR1 as SNHLY and CDR2 as FYNNEI.

The J gene is TRBJ2-6, the V gene TRBV30; a possible D gene is TRBD1 (6 bases). The CDR3 extends over 14 amino acids. Germline loops: CDR1 GTSNPN, CDR2 SVGIG (reference sequence). Trimming cost V 4 bases and J 2 bases, with 9 bases left between them. The CDR3 DNA sequence: TGTGCCTGGAAAGGGACAACTGGGGCCAACGTCCTGACTTTC. It yields the protein CAWKGTTGANVLTF.

The genes are TRBV2 and TRBJ1-2; perhaps TRBD1 as D (6 bases). V lost 6 bases and J 6 bases, leaving 14 bases between the germline ends. The CDR3 is 13 residues long. Per the germline V gene, CDR1 is SNHLY and CDR2 is FYNNEI. In DNA form, the CDR3 reads TGTGCCAGCAGCGATCAGGGGAGCCATGGCTACACCTTC. Residues: CASSDQGSHGYTF.

The V and J genes are TRBV2 and TRBJ2-1; 7 bases align to TRBD2. Germline V gene lookup returns CDR1 SNHLY and CDR2 FYNNEI. The CDR3 loop spans 15 amino acids. After removal of 7 bases from V and 8 bases from J, the junction contained 14 bases not matched to a gene. CDR3 bases: TGTGCCAGCACGAACGGGCGGGAGACTAGGTATGAGCAGTTCTTC. It encodes CASTNGRETRYEQFF.

V gene TRBV28 combines with J gene TRBJ1-4; 10 nucleotides agree with TRBD1. The CDR3 contains 15 residues. V shed 4 bases, J shed 7 bases, and the junction held 6 bases outside the gene matches. From germline, CDR1 is MDHEN and CDR2 SYDVKM. Here the CDR3 DNA reads TGTGCCAGCAGTTCGACAGGGGGCCACACTGAAAAACTGTTTTTT. This encodes CASSSTGGHTEKLFF.

The chain combines TRBV29-1 with TRBJ2-1, with TRBD2 matching 12 bases. J gave up 4 bases and V 6 bases, and 13 bases lay outside the gene matches. There are 17 residues in the CDR3. The V gene's germline CDR1 is SQVTM and CDR2 ANQGSEA. CDR3 in amino acids: CSVGGLAGGIWYNEQFF. The CDR3 DNA follows: TGCAGCGTGGGGGGGCTAGCGGGAGGGATATGGTACAATGAGCAGTTCTTC.